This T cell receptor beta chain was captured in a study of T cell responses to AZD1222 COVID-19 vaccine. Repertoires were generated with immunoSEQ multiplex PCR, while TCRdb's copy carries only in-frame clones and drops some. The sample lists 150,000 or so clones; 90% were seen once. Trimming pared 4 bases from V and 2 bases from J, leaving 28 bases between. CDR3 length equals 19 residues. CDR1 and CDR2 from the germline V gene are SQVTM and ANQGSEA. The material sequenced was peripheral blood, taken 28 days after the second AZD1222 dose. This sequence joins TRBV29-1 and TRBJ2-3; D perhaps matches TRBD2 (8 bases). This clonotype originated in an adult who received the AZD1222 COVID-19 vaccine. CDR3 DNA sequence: TGCAGCGTTGCCATGACAGGGCCGGGACTAGTGAGGCTCACAGATACGCAGTATTTT. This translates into CSVAMTGPGLVRLTDTQYF.